This T cell receptor beta chain originates from a study of cytomegalovirus exposure and HLA in healthy donors. The study's findings and limits: Exclusion applied to some V segments, including TRBV6-2 and TRBV6-3, as they were indistinguishable. Later, an analysis showed that TCR beta chains associated with HLA were more clonally expanded than others that were equally common.

Concerning this clone: What it recognizes is unknown.

The PCR employed 60 Vbeta primers together with 13 Jbeta primers. Produced via immunoSEQ multiplex PCR; TCRdb's table is partial and in-frame only. The table has around 150,000 clones, about 78% seen once. V was cut by 0 bases and J by 7 bases, with 15 bases left in between. CDR1 LNHDA and CDR2 SQIVND come from the germline V gene (reference sequence). The CDR3 has 15 amino acids. The sequenced sample was PBMCs. The chain employs TRBV19 and TRBJ1-2; TRBD1 is a possible D gene (6 bases). The receptor's source is a male donor in good health and CMV-seronegative. CDR3 sequence reads: CASSIEITGTGGYTF. The CDR3 nucleotides read TGTGCCAGTAGTATAGAAATCACAGGGACGGGTGGCTACACCTTC.